This T cell receptor beta chain is drawn from a study of blood T cells in healthy people across ages. The authors extracted at least 6 micrograms of total RNA per sample. Through a sample-barcoded 5' primer and a J-beta primer mix, a second PCR was run for about 7 to 12 cycles. TCRdb called the 5' RACE reads again in MiXCR, with one record for every CDR3 protein. The table records 1.5 million to 2 million distinct CDR3 sequences, roughly 43% of them present only once. A remark on this clonotype: The antigen is unknown.

Study-wide findings and caveats: Estimated diversity across one million T cells was deemed an underestimate. A greater number of naive CD4+ cells and higher diversity distinguished long-lived donors from aged donors.

Germline trimming cut 6 bases from V and 4 bases from J; bases unmatched to any gene: 13. This CDR3 comprises 16 residues. Germline CDR1 MDHEN, CDR2 SYDVKM. The receptor's source is a human donor in good health. The sequenced sample consisted of blood. The rearrangement joins TRBV28 to TRBJ1-2; the match to TRBD1 covers 8 bases. CDR3 coding DNA: TGTGCCAGCAGAGCCCCGGGACAGGAGTCGGGCTATGGCTACACCTTC. Amino acids: CASRAPGQESGYGYTF.